This T cell receptor (beta chain) was obtained from a study of T cell responses to AZD1222 COVID-19 vaccine. Using immunoSEQ multiplex PCR, the repertoire was profiled, and TCRdb retains in-frame clones only, with some absent. The sample holds some 120,000 clones; over 90% are singletons and the top ten take 0.85% to 0.95%. The CDR3 loop spans 16 amino acids. Trimming cost V 4 bases and J 4 bases, with 15 bases left between them. The germline gives CDR1 SGHKS, CDR2 YYEKEE (reference sequence). In its sample, this clone was seen a few times. The genes are TRBV5-5 and TRBJ1-6; D not resolved. The receptor was isolated from an adult in good health. Sequences were derived from peripheral blood, sampled on day 0 of AZD1222 vaccination. CDR3 residues: CASSPADSSYNSPLHF. The CDR3 bases are TGTGCCAGCAGCCCTGCGGACTCCTCTTATAATTCACCCCTCCACTTT.